The rows below give T cell receptor beta chains drawn from one sample of a study of T-cell reconstitution after alpha-beta-depleted transplantation in children. TCRdb ran MiXCR on the PCR reads and lists one entry per CDR3 protein. The sample includes about 640,000 distinct CDR3 sequences, around a sixth of them seen just once. Source: PBMCs from the stem cell graft donor, taken from the stem cell graft. The source is a human donor who donated a stem cell graft to a child with acute myeloid leukemia. Each CDR3 is given with its conserved first and last residue. D genes are given only for firm matches. Some rows have no size entry. The others give once, few or many, or a class for an expanded clone.

CDR3: CATRAGGANRELFF
J: TRBJ2-2
size: NA
V: TRBV12-3/TRBV12-4
D: TRBD2

CDR3: CASSLSGQGGETQYF
J: TRBJ2-5
size: NA
V: TRBV7-3
D: TRBD1

CDR3: CASSFWQQETQYF
J: TRBJ2-5
size: NA
V: TRBV12-3/TRBV12-4
D: NA

CDR3: CASSSRIRTSPLHF
J: TRBJ1-6
size: few
V: TRBV27
D: NA

CDR3: CASSSRASGGALNTQYF
J: TRBJ2-3
size: few
V: TRBV6-5
D: TRBD2

CDR3: CSARGDRQETQYF
J: TRBJ2-5
size: many
V: TRBV20-1
D: TRBD1

CDR3: CASSRTGAWNTEAFF
J: TRBJ1-1
size: many
V: TRBV7-2
D: TRBD1

CDR3: CASSLVLPGGTEAFF
J: TRBJ1-1
size: NA
V: TRBV7-9
D: NA

CDR3: CSARPGALEGGYTF
J: TRBJ1-2
size: many
V: TRBV20-1
D: NA

CDR3: CASSSGQVWDYSNQPQHF
J: TRBJ1-5
size: few
V: TRBV5-5
D: TRBD1

CDR3: CASSLVPGQVTDTQYF
J: TRBJ2-3
size: few
V: TRBV5-4
D: NA

CDR3: CASSHSYLTSGNTIYF
J: TRBJ1-3
size: many
V: TRBV7-2
D: NA

CDR3: CASSLQLAGLDEQFF
J: TRBJ2-1
size: many
V: TRBV5-1
D: TRBD2

CDR3: CASSISPGLGEAFF
J: TRBJ1-1
size: NA
V: TRBV19
D: NA

CDR3: CASSEEMMGGNIQYF
J: TRBJ2-4
size: NA
V: TRBV2
D: NA

CDR3: CASSLEHSNQPQHF
J: TRBJ1-5
size: many
V: TRBV7-2
D: NA

CDR3: CASSGLAVPYEQYF
J: TRBJ2-7
size: few
V: TRBV27
D: TRBD2

CDR3: CSVEEAGQETQYF
J: TRBJ2-5
size: many
V: TRBV29-1
D: TRBD2

CDR3: CASSFYRGRVYGKTANEQFF
J: TRBJ2-1
size: NA
V: TRBV7-2
D: TRBD1

CDR3: CASSLGREPGGYTF
J: TRBJ1-2
size: NA
V: TRBV7-2
D: NA

CDR3: CASSLARVGGNTIYF
J: TRBJ1-3
size: NA
V: TRBV7-2
D: NA

CDR3: CASSQGQIDTQYF
J: TRBJ2-3
size: NA
V: TRBV7-9
D: TRBD1

CDR3: CASSLVLSGETQYF
J: TRBJ2-5
size: NA
V: TRBV5-1
D: NA

CDR3: CASSPGLAGRGDTQYF
J: TRBJ2-3
size: NA
V: TRBV6-1
D: TRBD2

CDR3: CSARGDGDRGTNEKLFF
J: TRBJ1-4
size: many
V: TRBV20-1
D: NA

CDR3: CASGAVPGVNTGELFF
J: TRBJ2-2
size: few
V: TRBV2
D: NA

CDR3: CASSPIVANTGELFF
J: TRBJ2-2
size: NA
V: TRBV7-2
D: NA

CDR3: CASRDGAYGYTF
J: TRBJ1-2
size: many
V: TRBV5-1
D: NA

CDR3: CASSLEDSRTTYGYTF
J: TRBJ1-2
size: NA
V: TRBV7-9
D: NA

CDR3: CASSLNIGSGTGGGADTQYF
J: TRBJ2-3
size: few
V: TRBV12-3/TRBV12-4
D: TRBD1

CDR3: CATTGITDTQYF
J: TRBJ2-3
size: NA
V: TRBV12-3/TRBV12-4
D: NA